The subject of this entry is one T cell receptor beta chain. Its antigen remains unknown. The sample is drawn from a study of T cell responses to AZD1222 COVID-19 vaccine. Findings and limits, study-wide: Spike-specific TCR breadth and depth both grew after two AZD1222 doses. None of the repertoires were sampled until the peak T cell response had passed. Nearly half of spike-specific TCRs reportedly target variant regions that are unmutated in the B.1.351 and B.1.1.7 variants. Among the donors, most were white British and more were female, and clonal diversity was possibly underestimated.

Clones were read by immunoSEQ multiplex PCR, and TCRdb kept only the in-frame ones, dropping some. The sample has roughly 180,000 clones; 87% are singletons. Germline CDR1 reads SGHTA; CDR2 reads FQGNSA. Germline trimming cut 5 bases from V and 5 bases from J; bases unmatched to any gene: 11. The CDR3 contains 16 residues. This rearrangement joins TRBV7-2 to TRBJ2-4; 8 bases line up with TRBD1. The receptor was isolated from an adult in good health. The sequences come from peripheral blood, collected on day 0 of AZD1222 vaccination. CDR3 amino acids: CASSPSWTGFENIQYF. For the CDR3, the DNA is TGTGCCAGCAGCCCTAGCTGGACAGGGTTTGAAAACATTCAGTACTTC.